This T cell receptor beta chain is from a study of blood T cell repertoires in COVID-19 (dated by TCRdb to 2020 to 2022). In the study overall: Samples covering the acute and convalescent phases of COVID-19 were provided by collaborators in the United States, Italy and Spain. The repertoires were made available in a free public database intended to serve as a resource for research on the immune response to SARS-CoV-2. The sample metadata nearly always contained a de-identified subject ID, COVID-19 status, age in years and sex. The dataset comprised deeply sampled blood TCRbeta repertoires from subjects exposed to, actively infected with, or recovered from COVID-19. HLA class I and class II types, where available, came from metadata supplied by the sample provider rather than from assay-based typing. The samples were drawn from two sources: the first 160 participants of the ongoing ImmuneRACE study, and 1,000 to 1,500 subjects contributed by 6 global collaborators. The prospective study material was composed of cDNA or gDNA derived from T cells, B-cell-depleted T cells, or PBMCs. Overall results and qualifications from the work: Clinical and demographic metadata were provided uncurated, with the amount varying by source and participant.

With regard to this clone: Its antigen specificity is not known. No much larger clonotype is one base removed from it; base qualities were not supplied.

The germline V gene (reference sequence) supplies CDR1 MNHNY and CDR2 SVGAGI. V is cut by 0 bases and J by 5 bases, and the space between the germline ends is 11 bases. Reading from cysteine to phenylalanine, the CDR3 counts 14 amino acids. The read is trimmed to its CDR3 DNA, 42 bases read in frame from base 1. TCRbeta CDR3 regions were amplified from genomic DNA using the immunoSEQ Assay, a bias-controlled multiplex PCR. In the authors' own workflow: The number of nucleated cells in each sample was estimated from the amplification of reference gene primers within the assay. Sequence reads were collapsed and filtered to measure the absolute abundance of every unique TCRbeta CDR3 rearrangement. Productive Simpson clonality was computed per sample as the square root of Simpson's diversity index over productive rearrangements. As stored in TCRdb, this immuneACCESS dataset retains in-frame rearrangements with V and J assigned. A fraction of the clones does not appear; measured against another copy, unresolved V genes explain less than half of the discrepancy, and the remainder lacks a known reason. That table furnishes V, J and clone size, whereas the DNA furnished D and trimming. The sample table holds some 130,000 clones, of which 80% were seen once. The top ten clones comprise under 2.5% of the sample.

The collaborating institutions used their own protocols to collect whole blood in K2EDTA tubes. Collaborator samples were shipped for TCRbeta analysis as frozen whole blood, isolated PBMCs, or DNA extracted from either sample type. This chain is built from TRBV6-6 and TRBJ2-7, with a weak D call of TRBD1 (6 bases match). The sample consisted of peripheral blood. This sequence was found in a man in his 70s with acute or convalescent COVID-19. In nucleotide form, the sequence is TGTGCCAGCAGTTACTCACAGGGTAGGAACGAGCAGTACTTC. It encodes CASSYSQGRNEQYF.